These 13 T cell receptor beta chains originate from one sample sequenced in a study of cytomegalovirus exposure and HLA in healthy donors. The PCR used 60 Vbeta and 13 Jbeta primers. The assay was immunoSEQ multiplex PCR, and TCRdb's table has in-frame clones only and misses some. The sample records 95,000 to 150,000 clones, roughly 82% being singletons. Sequencing was carried out using PBMCs. The receptors were sampled from a woman aged 55-70 years in good health and CMV-seropositive.

This chain uses TRBV7-2 with TRBJ1-1; possibly TRBD1 for D (6 bases). With 2 bases removed from V and 1 base from J, the gap between germline ends came to 8 bases. The CDR3 covers 14 residues. Germline V lookup: CDR1 SGHTA, CDR2 FQGNSA. CDR3 sequence: CASSLRQENTEAFF. Here the CDR3 DNA reads TGTGCCAGCAGCTTAAGACAGGAGAACACTGAAGCTTTCTTT.

This chain links TRBV27 with TRBJ2-2; D remains unclear. The CDR3 length is 13 residues. The V end lost 7 bases, the J end lost 5 bases, and 11 bases lay between the germline ends. CDR1 MNHEY and CDR2 SMNVEV come from the germline V gene (reference sequence). The CDR3 nucleotides read TGTGCCAGCACACCGCGCTCTACCGGGGAGCTGTTTTTT. It yields the protein CASTPRSTGELFF.

The rearrangement uses TRBV7-2 and TRBJ1-1; a possible D gene is TRBD1 (5 bases). Per germline, CDR1 SGHTA and CDR2 FQGNSA. This CDR3 comprises 13 residues. The V end lost 4 bases, the J end lost 0 bases, and 6 bases lay between the germline ends. Written as DNA, the CDR3 is TGTGCCAGCAGCTCGACAGTGAACACTGAAGCTTTCTTT. Amino acids: CASSSTVNTEAFF.

The genes are TRBV15 and TRBJ1-1; D remains unclear. Between the trimmed V and J ends, which lost 0 bases and 5 bases, there was a span of 10 bases. The CDR3 totals 14 residues. Per the germline V gene, CDR1 is LNHNV and CDR2 is YYDKDF (reference sequence). Here the CDR3 reads CATSRDMRGTEAFF. The CDR3 DNA follows: TGTGCCACCAGCAGAGATATGCGGGGAACTGAAGCTTTCTTT.

The chain links TRBV7-8 to TRBJ1-4, with 7 bases that match TRBD1. J lost 4 bases, V lost 7 bases, and 9 bases had no gene match. Germline CDR1 SGHVS, CDR2 FQNEAQ. The CDR3 runs 15 residues. CDR3 in amino acids: CASKFGQVLNEKLFF. DNA of the CDR3: TGTGCCAGCAAGTTTGGACAGGTCCTTAATGAAAAACTGTTTTTT.

This clone was seen only once. The rearrangement joins TRBV9 to TRBJ2-5; 12 bases line up with TRBD2. V was clipped by 4 bases and J by 5 bases; unmatched bases: 9. The length of the CDR3 is 16 residues. Germline V lookup: CDR1 SGDLS, CDR2 YYNGEE. The chain's CDR3 is CASSTLTSGSPETQYF. The CDR3 DNA sequence: TGTGCCAGCAGCACCTTGACTAGCGGGAGTCCGGAGACCCAGTACTTC.

The V gene is TRBV29-1, the J gene TRBJ2-1; 9 bases are shared with TRBD1. Looked up from germline, CDR1 is SQVTM and CDR2 is ANQGSEA. V lost 4 bases and J lost 7; bases outside the gene matches: 8. The CDR3 runs to 14 residues. CDR3 in DNA: TGCAGCGTTGGAGAGCGGGACAGGGTTAATGAGCAGTTCTTC. The encoded protein is CSVGERDRVNEQFF.

This rearrangement joins TRBV11-2 to TRBJ2-1, with D tentatively TRBD1 (7 bases). The length of the CDR3 is 16 residues. The germline V gene has CDR1 SGHAT and CDR2 FQNNGV. The V and J ends lost 6 bases and 7 bases respectively, with 22 bases between them. CDR3 residues: CASRNSWLPGGNEQFF. In nucleotides, the CDR3 is TGTGCCAGCAGAAACTCGTGGCTTCCAGGGGGGAATGAGCAGTTCTTC.

This clone was observed a handful of times. CDR3 amino acids: CASRSRGYGYTF. CDR3 in DNA: TGTGCCAGCAGGTCCAGGGGGTATGGCTACACCTTC. The V gene is TRBV9, the J gene TRBJ1-2; 7 bases line up with TRBD1. Germline CDR1 is SGDLS and CDR2 is YYNGEE. J lost 5 bases, V lost 5 bases, and 3 bases had no gene match. This CDR3 is built from 12 residues.

The CDR3 nucleotides read TGCGCCAGTAGTCTTGCGGTCTACAATGAGCAGTTCTTC. This codes for CASSLAVYNEQFF. The genes are TRBV5-1 and TRBJ2-1; D is undetermined. V lost 8 bases and J lost 3, with 12 bases in between. Germline CDR1 SGHRS, CDR2 YFSETQ. The CDR3 runs 13 residues.

The J gene is TRBJ2-6, the V gene TRBV6-1; D not certain. Germline CDR1 is MNHNS and CDR2 is SASEGT. The ends were cut back, 2 bases at V and 1 base at J, with 3 bases in the middle. This CDR3 is 14 amino acids long. The CDR3 region is CASSEQSGANVLTF. The CDR3 DNA reads as TGTGCCAGCAGTGAACAATCTGGGGCCAACGTCCTGACTTTC.

The rearrangement links TRBV5-1 to TRBJ1-1; a possible D gene is TRBD1 (5 bases). Between the trimmed V and J ends, which lost 4 bases and 1 base, there was a span of 20 bases. The CDR3 runs 17 residues. Germline lookup yields CDR1 SGHRS and CDR2 YFSETQ. The CDR3 spells CASSGGRRGEGNTEAFF. CDR3 bases: TGCGCCAGCAGCGGGGGTCGGAGGGGCGAAGGGAACACTGAAGCTTTCTTT.

The rearrangement joins TRBV5-1 to TRBJ2-3, with TRBD2 matching 8 bases. With 0 bases clipped from V and 4 bases from J, the junction kept 7 bases outside the gene matches. CDR3 size: 16 residues. Germline loops: CDR1 SGHRS, CDR2 YFSETQ. CDR3 in DNA: TGCGCCAGCAGCTTGGCCGGGACTAGAGGGGCAGATACGCAGTATTTT. It specifies CASSLAGTRGADTQYF.